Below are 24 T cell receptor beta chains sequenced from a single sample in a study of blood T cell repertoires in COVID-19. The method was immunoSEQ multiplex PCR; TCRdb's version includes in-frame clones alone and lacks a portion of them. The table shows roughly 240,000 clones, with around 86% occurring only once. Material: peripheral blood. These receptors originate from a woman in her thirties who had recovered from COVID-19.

The CDR3 DNA reads TGTGCCAGCAGCCAAGGTCGACAGTTCCTCCATAACTATGGCTACACCTTC. It translates to CASSQGRQFLHNYGYTF. The rearrangement joins TRBV14 to TRBJ1-2, with a possible D match to TRBD1 (5 bases). Per germline, CDR1 SGHDN and CDR2 FVKESK. This CDR3 has 17 residues. V lost 1 base and J 1 base, leaving 16 bases between the germline ends.

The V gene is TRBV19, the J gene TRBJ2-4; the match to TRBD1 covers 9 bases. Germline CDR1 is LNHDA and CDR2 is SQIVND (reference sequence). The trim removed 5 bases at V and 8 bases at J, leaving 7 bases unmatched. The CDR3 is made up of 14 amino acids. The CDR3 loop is CASSVTGGLDIQYF. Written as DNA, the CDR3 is TGTGCCAGTAGTGTAACAGGGGGCTTGGACATTCAGTACTTC.

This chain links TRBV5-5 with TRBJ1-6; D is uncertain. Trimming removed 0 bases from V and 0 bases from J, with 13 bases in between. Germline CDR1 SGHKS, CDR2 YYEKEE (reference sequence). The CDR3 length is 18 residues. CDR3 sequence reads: CASSLDTLRSSYNSPLHF. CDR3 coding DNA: TGTGCCAGCAGCTTGGATACGTTAAGGAGCTCCTATAATTCACCCCTCCACTTT.

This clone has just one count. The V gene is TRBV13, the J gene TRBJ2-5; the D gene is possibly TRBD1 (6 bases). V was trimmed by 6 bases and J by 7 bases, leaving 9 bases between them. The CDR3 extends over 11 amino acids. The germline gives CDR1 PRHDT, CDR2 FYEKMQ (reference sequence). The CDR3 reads CASSLGGTQYF. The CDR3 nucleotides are TGTGCCAGCAGTCTAGGGGGGACCCAGTACTTC.

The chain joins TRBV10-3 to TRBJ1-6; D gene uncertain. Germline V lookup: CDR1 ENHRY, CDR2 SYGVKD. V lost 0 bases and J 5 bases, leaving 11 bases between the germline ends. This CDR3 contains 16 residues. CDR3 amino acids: CAISESLLGNNSPLHF. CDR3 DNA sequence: TGTGCCATCAGTGAGTCCCTACTAGGGAATAATTCACCCCTCCACTTT.

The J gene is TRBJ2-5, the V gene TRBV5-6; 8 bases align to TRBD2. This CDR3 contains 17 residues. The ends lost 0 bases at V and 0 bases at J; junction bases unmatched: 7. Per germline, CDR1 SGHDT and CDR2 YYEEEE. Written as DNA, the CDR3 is TGTGCCAGCAGCTTGGAGGGGCGGGGGGAGTACCAAGAGACCCAGTACTTC. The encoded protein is CASSLEGRGEYQETQYF.

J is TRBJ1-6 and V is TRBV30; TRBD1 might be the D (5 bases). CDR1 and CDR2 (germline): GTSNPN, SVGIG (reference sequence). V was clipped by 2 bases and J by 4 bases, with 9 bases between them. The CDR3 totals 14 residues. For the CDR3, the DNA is TGTGCCTGGAGTATAAGGGGATATAATTCACCCCTCCACTTT. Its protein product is CAWSIRGYNSPLHF.

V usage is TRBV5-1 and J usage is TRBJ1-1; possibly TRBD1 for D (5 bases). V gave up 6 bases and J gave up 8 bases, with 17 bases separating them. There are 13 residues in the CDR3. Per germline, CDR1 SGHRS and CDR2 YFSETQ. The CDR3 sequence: CASKEGRAGEAFF. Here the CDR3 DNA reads TGCGCCAGCAAGGAGGGACGGGCGGGAGAAGCTTTCTTT.

CDR3 loop: CASSWSGIALYEQYF. The DNA of the CDR3 is TGTGCCAGCAGCTGGTCCGGGATAGCCCTCTACGAGCAGTACTTC. The chain links TRBV7-9 to TRBJ2-7, with D possibly matching TRBD2 (5 bases). The CDR3 is 15 residues long. CDR1 is SEHNR, CDR2 FQNEAQ, per germline (reference sequence). V gave up 4 bases and J gave up 3 bases, with 16 bases separating them.

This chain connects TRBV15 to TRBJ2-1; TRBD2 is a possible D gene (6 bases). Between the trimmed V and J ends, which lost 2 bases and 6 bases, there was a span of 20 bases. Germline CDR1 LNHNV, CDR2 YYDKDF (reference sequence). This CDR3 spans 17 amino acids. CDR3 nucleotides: TGTGCCACCAGCAGATACCTGATCGGCGGGGAGATCAATGAGCAGTTCTTC. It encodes CATSRYLIGGEINEQFF.

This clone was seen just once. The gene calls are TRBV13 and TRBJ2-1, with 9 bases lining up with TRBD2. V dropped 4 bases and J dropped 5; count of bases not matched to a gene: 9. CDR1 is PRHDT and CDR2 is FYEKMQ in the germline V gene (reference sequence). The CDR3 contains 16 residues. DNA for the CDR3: TGTGCCAGCAGCTACCCCACTAGCGGGTACCACAATGAGCAGTTCTTC. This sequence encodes CASSYPTSGYHNEQFF.

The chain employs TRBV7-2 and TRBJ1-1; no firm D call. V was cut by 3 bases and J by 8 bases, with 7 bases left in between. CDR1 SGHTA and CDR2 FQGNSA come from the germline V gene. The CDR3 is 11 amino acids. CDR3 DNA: TGTGCCAGCAGCTTCCTAGTCGAAGCTTTCTTT. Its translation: CASSFLVEAFF.

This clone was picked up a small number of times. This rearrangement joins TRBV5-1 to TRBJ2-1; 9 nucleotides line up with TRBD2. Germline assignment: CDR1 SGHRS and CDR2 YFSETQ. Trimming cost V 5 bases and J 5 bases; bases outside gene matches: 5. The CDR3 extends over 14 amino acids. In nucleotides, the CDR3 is TGCGCCAGCAGGCTAGCGGGGCCCGACAATGAGCAGTTCTTC. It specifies CASRLAGPDNEQFF.

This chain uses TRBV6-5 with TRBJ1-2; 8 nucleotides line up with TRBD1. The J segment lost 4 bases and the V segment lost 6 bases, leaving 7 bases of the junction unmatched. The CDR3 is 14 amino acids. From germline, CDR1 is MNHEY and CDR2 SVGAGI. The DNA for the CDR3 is TGTGCCAGCAGCCCCTGGACAGGGACCTATGGCTACACCTTC. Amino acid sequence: CASSPWTGTYGYTF.

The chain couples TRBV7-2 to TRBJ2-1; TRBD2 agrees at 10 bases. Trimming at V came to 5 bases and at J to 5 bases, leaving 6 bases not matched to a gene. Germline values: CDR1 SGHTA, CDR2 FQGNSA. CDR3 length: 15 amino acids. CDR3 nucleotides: TGTGCCAGCAGCCTAACTAGCGGGACCCACAATGAGCAGTTCTTC. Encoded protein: CASSLTSGTHNEQFF.

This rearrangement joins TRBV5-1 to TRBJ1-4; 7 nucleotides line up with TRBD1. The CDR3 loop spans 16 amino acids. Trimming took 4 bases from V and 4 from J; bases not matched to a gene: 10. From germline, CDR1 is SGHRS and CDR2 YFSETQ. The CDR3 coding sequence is TGCGCCAGCAGCCGATCGGAGGGGGCGGGTAATGAAAAACTGTTTTTT. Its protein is CASSRSEGAGNEKLFF.

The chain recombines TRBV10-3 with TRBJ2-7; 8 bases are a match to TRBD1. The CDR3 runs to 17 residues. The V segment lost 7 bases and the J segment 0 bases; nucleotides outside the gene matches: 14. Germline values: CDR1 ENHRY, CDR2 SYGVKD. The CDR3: CAITKGKTGGNSYEQYF. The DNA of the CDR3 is TGTGCCATCACCAAAGGTAAAACAGGGGGAAACTCCTACGAGCAGTACTTC.

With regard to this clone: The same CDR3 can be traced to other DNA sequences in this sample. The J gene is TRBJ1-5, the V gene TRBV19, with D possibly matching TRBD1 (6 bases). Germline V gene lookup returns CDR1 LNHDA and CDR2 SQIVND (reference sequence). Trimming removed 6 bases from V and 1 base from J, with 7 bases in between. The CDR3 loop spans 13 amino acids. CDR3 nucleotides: TGTGCCAGTAGAGACAGGAGCAATCAGCCCCAGCATTTT. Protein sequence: CASRDRSNQPQHF.

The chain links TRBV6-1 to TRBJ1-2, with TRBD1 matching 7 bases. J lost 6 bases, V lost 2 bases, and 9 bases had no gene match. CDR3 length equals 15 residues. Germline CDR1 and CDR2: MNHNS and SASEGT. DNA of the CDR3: TGTGCCAGCAGTGAATTTGGTGGGACAGCGGATGGCTACACCTTC. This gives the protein CASSEFGGTADGYTF.

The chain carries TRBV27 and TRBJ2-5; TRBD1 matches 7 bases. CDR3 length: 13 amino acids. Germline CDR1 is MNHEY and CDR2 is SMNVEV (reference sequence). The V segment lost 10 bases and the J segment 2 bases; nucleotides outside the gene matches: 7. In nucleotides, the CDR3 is TGTGCCATCTTCGACAGGGCGCAAGAGACCCAGTACTTC. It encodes CAIFDRAQETQYF.

The CDR3 DNA follows: TGTGCCACCAGGTCACAGGGTGGCTATGGCTACACCTTC. The encoded protein is CATRSQGGYGYTF. V is TRBV15 and J is TRBJ1-2; tentatively, D is TRBD1 (6 bases). The CDR3 totals 13 residues. V lost 6 bases, J lost 4 bases, and 12 bases lay in between. The germline V gene encodes CDR1 LNHNV and CDR2 YYDKDF (reference sequence). The variable domain in full, completed from reference TRBV15 and TRBJ1-2, reads DAMVIQNPRYQVTQFGKPVTLSCSQTLNHNVMYWYQQKSSQAPKLLFHYYDKDFNNEADTPDNFQSRRPNTSFCFLDIRSPGLGDTAMYLCATRSQGGYGYTFGSGTRLTVV.

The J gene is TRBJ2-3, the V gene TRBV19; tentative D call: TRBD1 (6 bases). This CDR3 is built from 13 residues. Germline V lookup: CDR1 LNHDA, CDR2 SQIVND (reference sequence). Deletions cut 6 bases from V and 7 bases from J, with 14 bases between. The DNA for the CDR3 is TGTGCCAGTAGGGCCCCGGGACACAATACGCAGTATTTT. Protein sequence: CASRAPGHNTQYF.

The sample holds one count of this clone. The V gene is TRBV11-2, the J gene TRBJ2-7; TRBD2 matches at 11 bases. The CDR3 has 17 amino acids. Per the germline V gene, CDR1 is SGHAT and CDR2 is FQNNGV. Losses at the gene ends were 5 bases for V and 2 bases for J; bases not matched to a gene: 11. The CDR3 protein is CASSATTTSGGTYEQYF. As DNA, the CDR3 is TGTGCCAGCAGCGCAACAACCACTAGCGGGGGCACCTACGAGCAGTACTTC.

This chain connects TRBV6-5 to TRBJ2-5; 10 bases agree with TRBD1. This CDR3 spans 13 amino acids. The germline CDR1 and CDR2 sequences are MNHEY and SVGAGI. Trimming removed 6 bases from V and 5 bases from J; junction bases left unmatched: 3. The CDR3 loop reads CASRGQGLETQYF. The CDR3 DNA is TGTGCCAGCAGGGGACAGGGGTTGGAGACCCAGTACTTC.